Reported below is one T cell receptor (beta chain). There were some 200,000 CFSE-labeled responder cells plated together with some 200,000 irradiated, violet-dye-labeled stimulator cells. The entry originates in a study of graft-versus-host responses after intestinal transplantation. Study conclusions and caveats: Association was observed between peak circulating GvH clone levels and early post-transplant HvG declines. Where graft-donor T cell macrochimerism was present, patients had high graft-versus-host to host-versus-graft clonal ratios in allografts.

The protocol was immunoSEQ multiplex PCR, while the TCRdb copy is restricted to in-frame clones and leaves out a portion. Seen here are about 18,000 clones, over 35% observed once, and the top ten hold about 0.95%. Germline V gene lookup returns CDR1 LNHDA and CDR2 SQIVND (reference sequence). Losses at the gene ends were 4 bases for V and 2 bases for J; bases not matched to a gene: 14. CDR3 length equals 17 residues. The sequencing here drew on alloreactive CD4+ T cells from a mixed lymphocyte reaction culture, taken before intestinal transplant. This sample's subset: CFSE-low proliferating T cells sorted from approximately 6-day pre-transplant mixed lymphocyte reaction (GvH or HvG direction). V usage is TRBV19 and J usage is TRBJ2-7; 7 nucleotides align to TRBD2. This sequence originates from a human patient who received an intestinal transplant. The DNA for the CDR3 is TGTGCCAGTAGTAACCCCCAGGCGGGGGAAACGACCTACGAGCAGTACTTC. This translates into CASSNPQAGETTYEQYF.